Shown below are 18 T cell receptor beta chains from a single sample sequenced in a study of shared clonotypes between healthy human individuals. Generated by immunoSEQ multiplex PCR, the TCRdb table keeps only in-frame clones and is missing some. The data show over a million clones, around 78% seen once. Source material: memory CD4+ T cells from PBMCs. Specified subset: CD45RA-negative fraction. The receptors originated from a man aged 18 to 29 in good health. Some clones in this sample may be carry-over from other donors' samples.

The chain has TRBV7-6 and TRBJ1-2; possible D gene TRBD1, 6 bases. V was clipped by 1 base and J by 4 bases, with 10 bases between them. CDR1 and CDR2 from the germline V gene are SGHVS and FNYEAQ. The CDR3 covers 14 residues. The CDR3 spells CASSLGGAGYGYTF. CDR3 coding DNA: TGTGCCAGCAGCTTAGGGGGGGCTGGCTATGGCTACACCTTC.

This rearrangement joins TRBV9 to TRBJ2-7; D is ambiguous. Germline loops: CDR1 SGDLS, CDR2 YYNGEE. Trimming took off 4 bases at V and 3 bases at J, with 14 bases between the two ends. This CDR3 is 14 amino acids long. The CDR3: CASSPSTIGYEQYF. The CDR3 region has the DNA TGTGCCAGCAGCCCCTCGACAATCGGCTACGAGCAGTACTTC.

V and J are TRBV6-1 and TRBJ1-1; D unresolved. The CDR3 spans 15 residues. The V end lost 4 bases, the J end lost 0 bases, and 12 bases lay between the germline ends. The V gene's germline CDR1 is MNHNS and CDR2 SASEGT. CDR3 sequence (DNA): TGTGCCAGCAGTGGAGTCCACCTGATGAACACTGAAGCTTTCTTT. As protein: CASSGVHLMNTEAFF.

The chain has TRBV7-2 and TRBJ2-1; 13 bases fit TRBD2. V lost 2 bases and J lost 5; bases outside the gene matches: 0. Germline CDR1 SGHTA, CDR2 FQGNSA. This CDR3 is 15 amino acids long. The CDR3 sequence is CASSLTSGRDNEQFF. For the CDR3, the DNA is TGTGCCAGCAGCTTAACTAGCGGGAGGGACAATGAGCAGTTCTTC.

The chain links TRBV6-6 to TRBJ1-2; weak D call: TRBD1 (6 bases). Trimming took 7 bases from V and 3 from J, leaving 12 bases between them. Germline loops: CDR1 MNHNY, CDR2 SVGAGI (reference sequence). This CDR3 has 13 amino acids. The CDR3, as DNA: TGTGCCAGCAACCAGGAGGGGGACTATGGCTACACCTTC. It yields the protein CASNQEGDYGYTF.

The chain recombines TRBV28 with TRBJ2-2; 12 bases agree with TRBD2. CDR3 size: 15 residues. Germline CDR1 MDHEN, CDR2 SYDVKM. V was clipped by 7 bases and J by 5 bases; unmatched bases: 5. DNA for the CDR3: TGTGCCAGCAAGACCCTAGCGGGAGGGACCGGGGAGCTGTTTTTT. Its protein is CASKTLAGGTGELFF. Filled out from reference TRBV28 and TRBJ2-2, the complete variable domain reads DVKVTQSSRYLVKRTGEKVFLECVQDMDHENMFWYRQDPGLGLRLIYFSYDVKMKEKGDIPEGYSVSREKKERFSLILESASTNQTSMYLCASKTLAGGTGELFFGEGSRLTVL.

CDR3 residues: CASSLRPGQGPDTQYF. Here the CDR3 DNA reads TGTGCCAGCAGCCTGCGACCGGGACAGGGTCCCGATACGCAGTATTTT. The chain couples TRBV7-9 to TRBJ2-3, with TRBD1 matching 9 bases. The CDR3 covers 16 residues. CDR1 SEHNR and CDR2 FQNEAQ come from the germline V gene (reference sequence). Trimming at V came to 5 bases and at J to 6 bases, leaving 12 bases not matched to a gene.

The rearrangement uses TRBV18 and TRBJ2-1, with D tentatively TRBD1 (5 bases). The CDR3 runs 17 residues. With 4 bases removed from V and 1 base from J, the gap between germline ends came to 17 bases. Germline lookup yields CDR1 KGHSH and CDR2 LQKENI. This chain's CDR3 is CASSQLQATVSYNEQFF. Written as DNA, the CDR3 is TGTGCCAGCTCACAACTACAGGCGACTGTATCCTACAATGAGCAGTTCTTC.

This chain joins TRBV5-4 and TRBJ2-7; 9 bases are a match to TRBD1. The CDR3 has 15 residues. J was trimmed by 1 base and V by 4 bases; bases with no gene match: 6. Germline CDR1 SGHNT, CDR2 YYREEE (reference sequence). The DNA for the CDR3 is TGTGCCAGCAGCGAAGGGGGGACAGGGTCCTACGAGCAGTACTTC. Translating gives CASSEGGTGSYEQYF.

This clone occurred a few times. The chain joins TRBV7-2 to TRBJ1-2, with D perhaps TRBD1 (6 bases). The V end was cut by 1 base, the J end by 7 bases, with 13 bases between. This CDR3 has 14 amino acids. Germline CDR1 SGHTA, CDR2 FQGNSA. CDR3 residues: CASSLDRVGSGYTF. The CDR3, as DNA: TGTGCCAGCAGCTTAGACAGGGTCGGAAGTGGCTACACCTTC. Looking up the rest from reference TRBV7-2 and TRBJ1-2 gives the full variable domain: GAGVSQSPSNKVTEKGKDVELRCDPISGHTALYWYRQSLGQGLEFLIYFQGNSAPDKSGLPSDRFSAERTGGSVSTLTIQRTQQEDSAVYLCASSLDRVGSGYTFGSGTRLTVV.

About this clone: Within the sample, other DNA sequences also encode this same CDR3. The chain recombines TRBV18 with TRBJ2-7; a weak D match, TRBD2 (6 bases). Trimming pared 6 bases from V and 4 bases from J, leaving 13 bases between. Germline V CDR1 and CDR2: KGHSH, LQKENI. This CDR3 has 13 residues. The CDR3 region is CASSPPRGYEQYF. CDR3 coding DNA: TGTGCCAGCTCCCCCCCCCGGGGGTACGAGCAGTACTTC.

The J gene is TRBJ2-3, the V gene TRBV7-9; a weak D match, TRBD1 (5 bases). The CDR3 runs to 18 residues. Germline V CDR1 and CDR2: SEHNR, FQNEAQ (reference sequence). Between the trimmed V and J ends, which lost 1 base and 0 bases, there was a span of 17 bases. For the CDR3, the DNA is TGTGCCAGCAGCTTAGAGTTCGCTTGGGGCCATAGCACAGATACGCAGTATTTT. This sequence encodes CASSLEFAWGHSTDTQYF.

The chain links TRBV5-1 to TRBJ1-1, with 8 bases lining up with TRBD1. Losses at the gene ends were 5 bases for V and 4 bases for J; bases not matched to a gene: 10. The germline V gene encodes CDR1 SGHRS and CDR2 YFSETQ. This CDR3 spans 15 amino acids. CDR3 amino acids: CASRMQGAVSTEAFF. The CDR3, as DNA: TGCGCCAGCAGGATGCAGGGGGCTGTGAGCACTGAAGCTTTCTTT.

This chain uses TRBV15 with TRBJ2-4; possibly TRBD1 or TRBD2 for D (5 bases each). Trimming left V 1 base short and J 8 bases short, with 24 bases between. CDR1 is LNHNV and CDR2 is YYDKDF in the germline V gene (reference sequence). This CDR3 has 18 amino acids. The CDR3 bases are TGTGCCACCAGCAGAGTCATTGGGACGGCCCTCGCGGAAGACATTCAGTACTTC. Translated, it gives CATSRVIGTALAEDIQYF.

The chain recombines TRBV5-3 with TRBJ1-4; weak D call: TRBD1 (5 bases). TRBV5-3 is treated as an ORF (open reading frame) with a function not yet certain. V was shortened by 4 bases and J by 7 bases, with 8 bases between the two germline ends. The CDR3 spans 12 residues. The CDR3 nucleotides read TGTGCCAGAAGCCAAGGGGTTGAAAAACTGTTTTTT. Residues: CARSQGVEKLFF.

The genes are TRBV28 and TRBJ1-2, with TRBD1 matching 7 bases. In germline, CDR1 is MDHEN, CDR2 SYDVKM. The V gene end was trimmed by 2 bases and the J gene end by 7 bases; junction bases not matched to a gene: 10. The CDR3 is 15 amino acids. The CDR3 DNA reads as TGTGCCAGCAGTTTAGGCAACAGGGGATCGCGTGGCTACACCTTC. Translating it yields CASSLGNRGSRGYTF.

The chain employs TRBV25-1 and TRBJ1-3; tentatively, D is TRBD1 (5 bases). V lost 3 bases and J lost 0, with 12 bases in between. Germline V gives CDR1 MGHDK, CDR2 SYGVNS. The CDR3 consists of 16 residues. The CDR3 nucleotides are TGTGCCAGCAGTGAGCTTGGGGCGAGCTCTGGAAACACCATATATTTT. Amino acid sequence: CASSELGASSGNTIYF.

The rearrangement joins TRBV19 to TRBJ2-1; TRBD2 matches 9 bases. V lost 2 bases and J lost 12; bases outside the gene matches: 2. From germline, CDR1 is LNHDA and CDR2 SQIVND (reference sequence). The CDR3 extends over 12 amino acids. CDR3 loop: CASSISREGQFF. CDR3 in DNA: TGTGCCAGTAGTATATCGCGGGAGGGGCAGTTCTTC.